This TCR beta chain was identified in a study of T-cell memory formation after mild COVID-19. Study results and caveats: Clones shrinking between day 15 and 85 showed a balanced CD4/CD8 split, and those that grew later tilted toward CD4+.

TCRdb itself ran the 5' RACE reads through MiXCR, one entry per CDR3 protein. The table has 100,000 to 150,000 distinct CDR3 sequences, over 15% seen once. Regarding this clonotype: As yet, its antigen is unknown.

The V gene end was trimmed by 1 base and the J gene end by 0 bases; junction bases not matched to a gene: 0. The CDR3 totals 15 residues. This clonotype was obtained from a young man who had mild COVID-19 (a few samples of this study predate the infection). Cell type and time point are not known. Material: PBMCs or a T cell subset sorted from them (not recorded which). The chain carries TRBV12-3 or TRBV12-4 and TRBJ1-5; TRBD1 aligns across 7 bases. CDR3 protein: CASSLDRGSNQPQHF. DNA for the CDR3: TGTGCCAGCAGTTTAGACAGGGGTAGCAATCAGCCCCAGCATTTT.